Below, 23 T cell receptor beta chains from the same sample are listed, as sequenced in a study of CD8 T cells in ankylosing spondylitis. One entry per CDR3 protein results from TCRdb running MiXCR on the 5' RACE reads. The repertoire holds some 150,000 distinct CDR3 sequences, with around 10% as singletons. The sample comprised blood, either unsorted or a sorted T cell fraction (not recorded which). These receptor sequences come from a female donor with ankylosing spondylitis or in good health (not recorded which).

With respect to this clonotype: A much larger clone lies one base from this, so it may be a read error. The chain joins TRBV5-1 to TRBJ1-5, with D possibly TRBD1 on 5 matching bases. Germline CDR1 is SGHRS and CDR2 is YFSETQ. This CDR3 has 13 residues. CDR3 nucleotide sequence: TGCGCCAGCAGCTTCCAGGGCAATCGGCCCCAGCATTTT. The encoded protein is CASSFQGNRPQHF.

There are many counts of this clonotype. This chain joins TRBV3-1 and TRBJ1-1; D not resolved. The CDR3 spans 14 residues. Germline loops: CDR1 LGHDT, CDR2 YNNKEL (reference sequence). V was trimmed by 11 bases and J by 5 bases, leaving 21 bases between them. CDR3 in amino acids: CASSGEGGSTEAFF. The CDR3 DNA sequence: TGTGCCTCCTCCGGGGAGGGAGGAAGTACTGAAGCTTTCTTT. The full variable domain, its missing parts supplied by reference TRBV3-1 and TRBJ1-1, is DTAVSQTPKYLVTQMGNDKSIKCEQNLGHDTMYWYKQDSKKFLKIMFSYNNKELIINETVPNRFSPKSPDKAHLNLHINSLELGDSAVYFCASSGEGGSTEAFFGQGTRLTVV.

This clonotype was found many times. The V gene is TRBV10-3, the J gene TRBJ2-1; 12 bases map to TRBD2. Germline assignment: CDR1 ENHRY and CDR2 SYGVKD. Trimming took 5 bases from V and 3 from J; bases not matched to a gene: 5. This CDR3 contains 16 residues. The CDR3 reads CAISSATSGGYNEQFF. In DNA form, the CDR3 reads TGTGCCATCAGTAGCGCGACTAGCGGGGGCTACAATGAGCAGTTCTTC.

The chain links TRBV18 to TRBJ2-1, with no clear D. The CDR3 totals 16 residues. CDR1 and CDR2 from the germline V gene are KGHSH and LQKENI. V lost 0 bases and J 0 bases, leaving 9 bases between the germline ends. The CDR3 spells CASSPPAASSYNEQFF. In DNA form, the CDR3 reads TGTGCCAGCTCACCACCGGCGGCAAGCTCCTACAATGAGCAGTTCTTC.

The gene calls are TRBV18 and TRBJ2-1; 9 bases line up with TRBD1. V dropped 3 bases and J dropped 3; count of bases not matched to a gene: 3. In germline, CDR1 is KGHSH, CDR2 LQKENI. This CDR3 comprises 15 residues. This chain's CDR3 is CASSPSTGGYNEQFF. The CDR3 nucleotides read TGTGCCAGCTCACCTTCGACAGGGGGCTACAATGAGCAGTTCTTC.

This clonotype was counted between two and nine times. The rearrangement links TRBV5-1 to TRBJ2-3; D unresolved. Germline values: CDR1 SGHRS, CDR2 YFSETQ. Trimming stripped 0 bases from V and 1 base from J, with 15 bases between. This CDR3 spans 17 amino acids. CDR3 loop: CASSLVPTASGTDTQYF. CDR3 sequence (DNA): TGCGCCAGCAGCTTGGTGCCGACTGCGAGCGGCACAGATACGCAGTATTTT.

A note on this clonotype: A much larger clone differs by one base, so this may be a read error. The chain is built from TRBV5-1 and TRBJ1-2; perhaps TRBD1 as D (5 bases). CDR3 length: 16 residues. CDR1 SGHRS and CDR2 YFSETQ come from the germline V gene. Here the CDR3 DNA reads TGCGCCAGCAGCTTGGATGGGACCCGAAGCTGCTATGGCGACACCTTC. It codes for CASSLDGTRSCYGDTF.

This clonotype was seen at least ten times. CDR3 DNA sequence: TGCAGTGCTAGAGCACAGGGAATAAGCTCTGGGGCCAACGTCCTGACTTTC. It yields the protein CSARAQGISSGANVLTF. The chain uses TRBV20-1 and TRBJ2-6, with a weak D call TRBD1 (6 bases). The germline V gene encodes CDR1 DFQATT and CDR2 SNEGSKA (reference sequence). Trimming took 1 base from V and 0 from J, leaving 13 bases between them. The CDR3 runs 17 residues.

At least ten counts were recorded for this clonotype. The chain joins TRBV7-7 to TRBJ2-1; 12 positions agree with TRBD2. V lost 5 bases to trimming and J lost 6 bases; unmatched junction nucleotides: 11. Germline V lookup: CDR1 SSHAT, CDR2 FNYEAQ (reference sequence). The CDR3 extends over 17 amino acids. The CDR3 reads CASSPTSGRFLGNEQFF. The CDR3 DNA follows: TGTGCCAGCAGCCCGACTAGCGGGAGATTCTTAGGCAATGAGCAGTTCTTC.

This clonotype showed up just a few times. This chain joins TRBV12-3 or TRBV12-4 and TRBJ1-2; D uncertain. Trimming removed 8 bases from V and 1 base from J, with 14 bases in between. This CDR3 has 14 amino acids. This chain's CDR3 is CASALQSLNYGYTF. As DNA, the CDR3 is TGTGCCAGCGCATTGCAGTCCCTTAACTATGGCTACACCTTC.

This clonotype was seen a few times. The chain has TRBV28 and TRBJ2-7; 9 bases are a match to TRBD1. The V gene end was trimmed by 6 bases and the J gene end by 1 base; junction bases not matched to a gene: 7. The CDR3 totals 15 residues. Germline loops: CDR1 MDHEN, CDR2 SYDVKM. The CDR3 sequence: CASRPGTGPSYEQYF. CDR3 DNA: TGTGCCAGCAGGCCCGGGACAGGGCCTTCCTACGAGCAGTACTTC.

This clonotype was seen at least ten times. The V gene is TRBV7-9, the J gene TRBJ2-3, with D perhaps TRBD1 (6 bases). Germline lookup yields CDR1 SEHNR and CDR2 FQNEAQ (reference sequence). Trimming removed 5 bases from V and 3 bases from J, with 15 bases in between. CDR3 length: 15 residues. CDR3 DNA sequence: TGTGCCAGCAGCGTCGAAACAGGGAGAACAGATACGCAGTATTTT. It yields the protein CASSVETGRTDTQYF.

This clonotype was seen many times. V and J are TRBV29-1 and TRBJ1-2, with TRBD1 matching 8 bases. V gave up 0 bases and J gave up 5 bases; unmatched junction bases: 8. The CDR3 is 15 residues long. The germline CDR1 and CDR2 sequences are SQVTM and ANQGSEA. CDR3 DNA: TGCAGCGTTGAAGATCCCAGGACAGGGAGTTATGGCTACACCTTC. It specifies CSVEDPRTGSYGYTF.

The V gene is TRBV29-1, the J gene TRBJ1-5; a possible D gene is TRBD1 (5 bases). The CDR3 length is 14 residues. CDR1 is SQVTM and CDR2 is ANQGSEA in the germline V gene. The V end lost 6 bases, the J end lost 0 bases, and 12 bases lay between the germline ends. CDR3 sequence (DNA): TGCAGCGTAGTTTTCGGGGGTAGCAATCAGCCCCAGCATTTT. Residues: CSVVFGGSNQPQHF.

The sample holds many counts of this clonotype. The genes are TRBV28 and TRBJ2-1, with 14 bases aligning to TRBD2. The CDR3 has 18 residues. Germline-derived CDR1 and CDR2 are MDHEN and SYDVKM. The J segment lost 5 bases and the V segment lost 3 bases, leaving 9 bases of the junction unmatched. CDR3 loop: CASSFGLAGGQVNNEQFF. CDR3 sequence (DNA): TGTGCCAGCAGTTTCGGACTAGCGGGGGGCCAAGTAAACAATGAGCAGTTCTTC.

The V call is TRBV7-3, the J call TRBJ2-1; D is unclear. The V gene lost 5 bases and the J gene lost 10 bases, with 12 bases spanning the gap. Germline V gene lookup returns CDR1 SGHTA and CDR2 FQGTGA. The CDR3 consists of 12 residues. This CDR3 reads CASSQTAGEQFF. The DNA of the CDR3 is TGTGCCAGCAGCCAAACGGCCGGGGAGCAGTTCTTC. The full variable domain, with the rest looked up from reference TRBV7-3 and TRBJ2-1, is GAGVSQTPSNKVTEKGKYVELRCDPISGHTALYWYRQSLGQGPEFLIYFQGTGAADDSGLPNDRFFAVRPEGSVSTLKIQRTERGDSAVYLCASSQTAGEQFFGPGTRLTVL.

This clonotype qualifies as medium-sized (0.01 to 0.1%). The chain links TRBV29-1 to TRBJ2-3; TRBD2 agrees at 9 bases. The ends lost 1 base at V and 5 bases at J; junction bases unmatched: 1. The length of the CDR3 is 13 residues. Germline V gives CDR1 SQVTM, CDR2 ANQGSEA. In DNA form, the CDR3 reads TGCAGCGTTGAAGTGACTAGCGGAGATACGCAGTATTTT. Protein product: CSVEVTSGDTQYF.

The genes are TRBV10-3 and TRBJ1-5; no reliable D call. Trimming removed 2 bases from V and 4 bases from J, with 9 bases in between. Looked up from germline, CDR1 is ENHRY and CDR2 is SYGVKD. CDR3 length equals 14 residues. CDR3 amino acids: CAISEGESNQPQHF. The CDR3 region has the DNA TGTGCCATCAGTGAGGGGGAATCTAATCAGCCCCAGCATTTT.

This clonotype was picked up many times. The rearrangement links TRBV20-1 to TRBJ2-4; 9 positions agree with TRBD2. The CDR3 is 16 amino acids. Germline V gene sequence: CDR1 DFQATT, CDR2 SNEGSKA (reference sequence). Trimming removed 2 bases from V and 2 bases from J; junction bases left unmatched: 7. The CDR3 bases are TGCAGTGCTAGACTAGCGGGGAGCTCTTCCAAAAACATTCAGTACTTC. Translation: CSARLAGSSSKNIQYF.

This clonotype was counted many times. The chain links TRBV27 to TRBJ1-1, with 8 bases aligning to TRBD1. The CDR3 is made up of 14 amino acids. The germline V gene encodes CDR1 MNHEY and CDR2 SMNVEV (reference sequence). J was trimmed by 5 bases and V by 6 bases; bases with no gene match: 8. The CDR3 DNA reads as TGTGCCAGCAGATTGCAGGGGGCAAGTACTGAAGCTTTCTTT. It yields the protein CASRLQGASTEAFF.

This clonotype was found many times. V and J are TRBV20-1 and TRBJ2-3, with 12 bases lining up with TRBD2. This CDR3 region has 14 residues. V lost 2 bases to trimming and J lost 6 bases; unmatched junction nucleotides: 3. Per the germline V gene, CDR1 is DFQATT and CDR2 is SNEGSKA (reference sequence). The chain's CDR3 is CSARLAGGKDTQYF. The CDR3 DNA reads TGCAGTGCTAGACTAGCGGGAGGGAAGGATACGCAGTATTTT.

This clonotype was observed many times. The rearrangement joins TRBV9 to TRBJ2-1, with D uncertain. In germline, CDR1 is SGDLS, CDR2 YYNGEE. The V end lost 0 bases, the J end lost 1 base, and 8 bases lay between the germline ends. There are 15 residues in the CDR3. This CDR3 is CASSVVLGSYNEQFF. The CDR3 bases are TGTGCCAGCAGCGTAGTTCTGGGATCCTACAATGAGCAGTTCTTC.

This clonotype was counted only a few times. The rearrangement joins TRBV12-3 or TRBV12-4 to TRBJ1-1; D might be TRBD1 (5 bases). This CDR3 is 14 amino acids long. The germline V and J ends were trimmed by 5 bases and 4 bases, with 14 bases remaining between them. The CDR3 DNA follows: TGTGCCAGCAGTGAGGGACTGGAGGTCACTGAAGCTTTCTTT. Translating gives CASSEGLEVTEAFF.